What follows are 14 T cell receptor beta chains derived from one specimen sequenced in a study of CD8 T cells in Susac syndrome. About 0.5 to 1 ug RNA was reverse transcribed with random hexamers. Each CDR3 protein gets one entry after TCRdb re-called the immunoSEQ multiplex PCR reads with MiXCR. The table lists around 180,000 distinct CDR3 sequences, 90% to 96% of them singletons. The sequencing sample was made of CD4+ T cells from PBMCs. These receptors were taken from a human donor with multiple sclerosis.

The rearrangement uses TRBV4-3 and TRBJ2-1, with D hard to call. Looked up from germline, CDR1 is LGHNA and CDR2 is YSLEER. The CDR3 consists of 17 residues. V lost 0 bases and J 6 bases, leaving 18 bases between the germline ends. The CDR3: CASSQERPDALGNEQFF. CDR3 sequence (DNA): TGCGCCAGCAGCCAAGAAAGGCCCGACGCCCTAGGCAATGAGCAGTTCTTC.

DNA for the CDR3: TGTGCCAGCAGTTTTTTAGCGGAAGAGACCCAGTACTTC. Residues: CASSFLAEETQYF. The chain carries TRBV6-5 and TRBJ2-5; D might be TRBD2 (6 bases). Germline values: CDR1 MNHEY, CDR2 SVGAGI. The ends were cut back, 4 bases at V and 3 bases at J, with 9 bases in the middle. The CDR3 contains 13 residues.

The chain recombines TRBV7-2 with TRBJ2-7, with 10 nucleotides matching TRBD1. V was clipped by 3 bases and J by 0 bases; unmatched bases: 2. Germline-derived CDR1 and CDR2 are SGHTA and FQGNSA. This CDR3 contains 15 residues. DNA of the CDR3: TGTGCCAGCAGCTTGGGACAGGGGTACTCCTACGAGCAGTACTTC. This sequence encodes CASSLGQGYSYEQYF.

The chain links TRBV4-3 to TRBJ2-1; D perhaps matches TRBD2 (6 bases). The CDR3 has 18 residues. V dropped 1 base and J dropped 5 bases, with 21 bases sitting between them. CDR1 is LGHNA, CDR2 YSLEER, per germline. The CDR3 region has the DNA TGCGCCAGCAGCCAAGTATGGTCAGGGACGGGGGTTAACAATGAGCAGTTCTTC. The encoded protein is CASSQVWSGTGVNNEQFF.

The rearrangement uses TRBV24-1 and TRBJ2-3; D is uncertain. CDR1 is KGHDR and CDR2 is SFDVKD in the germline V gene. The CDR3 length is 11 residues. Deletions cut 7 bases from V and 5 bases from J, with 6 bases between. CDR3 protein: CATRRGDTQYF. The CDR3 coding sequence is TGTGCCACCAGGCGCGGAGATACGCAGTATTTT.

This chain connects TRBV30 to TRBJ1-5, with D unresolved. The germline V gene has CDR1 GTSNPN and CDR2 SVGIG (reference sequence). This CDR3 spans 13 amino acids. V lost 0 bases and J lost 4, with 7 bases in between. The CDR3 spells CAWSVKGNQPQHF. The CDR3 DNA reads TGTGCCTGGAGTGTTAAAGGGAATCAGCCCCAGCATTTT.

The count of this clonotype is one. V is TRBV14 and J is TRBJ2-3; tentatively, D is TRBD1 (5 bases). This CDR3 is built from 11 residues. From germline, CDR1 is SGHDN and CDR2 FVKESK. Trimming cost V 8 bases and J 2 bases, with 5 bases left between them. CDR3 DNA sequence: TGTGCCAGCGGACACACAGATACGCAGTATTTT. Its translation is CASGHTDTQYF. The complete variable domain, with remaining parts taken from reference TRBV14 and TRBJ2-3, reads EAGVTQFPSHSVIEKGQTVTLRCDPISGHDNLYWYRRVMGKEIKFLLHFVKESKQDESGMPNNRFLAERTGGTYSTLKVQPAELEDSGVYFCASGHTDTQYFGPGTRLTVL.

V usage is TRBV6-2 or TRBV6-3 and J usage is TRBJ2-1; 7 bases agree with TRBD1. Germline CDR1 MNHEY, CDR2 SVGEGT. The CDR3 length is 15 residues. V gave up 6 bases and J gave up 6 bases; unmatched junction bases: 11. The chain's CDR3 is CASSRPDRRGNEQFF. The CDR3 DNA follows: TGTGCCAGCAGCAGACCGGACAGGCGCGGCAATGAGCAGTTCTTC.

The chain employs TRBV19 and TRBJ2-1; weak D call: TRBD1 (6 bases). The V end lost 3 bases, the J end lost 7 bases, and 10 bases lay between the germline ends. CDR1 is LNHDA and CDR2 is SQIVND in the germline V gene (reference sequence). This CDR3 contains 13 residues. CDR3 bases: TGTGCCAGTAGTATCCGCGACAGGAATGAGCAGTTCTTC. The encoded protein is CASSIRDRNEQFF.

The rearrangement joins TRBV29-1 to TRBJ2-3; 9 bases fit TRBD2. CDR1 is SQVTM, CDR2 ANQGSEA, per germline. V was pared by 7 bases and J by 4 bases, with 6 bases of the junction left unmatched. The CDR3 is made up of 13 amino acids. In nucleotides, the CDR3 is TGCAGCGCCGCCGGGACTAGCCCAGATACGCAGTATTTT. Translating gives CSAAGTSPDTQYF.

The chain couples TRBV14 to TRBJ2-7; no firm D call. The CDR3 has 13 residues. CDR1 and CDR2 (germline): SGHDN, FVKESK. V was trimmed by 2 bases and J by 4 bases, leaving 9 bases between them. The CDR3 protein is CASSQSPPYEQYF. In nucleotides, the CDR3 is TGTGCCAGCAGCCAAAGCCCCCCATACGAGCAGTACTTC.

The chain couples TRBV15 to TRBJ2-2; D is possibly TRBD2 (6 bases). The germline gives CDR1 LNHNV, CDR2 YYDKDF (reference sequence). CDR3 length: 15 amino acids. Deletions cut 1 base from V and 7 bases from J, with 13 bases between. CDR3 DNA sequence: TGTGCCACCAGCAGAGTCTGGAGGGACGGCGGGGAGCTGTTTTTT. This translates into CATSRVWRDGGELFF.

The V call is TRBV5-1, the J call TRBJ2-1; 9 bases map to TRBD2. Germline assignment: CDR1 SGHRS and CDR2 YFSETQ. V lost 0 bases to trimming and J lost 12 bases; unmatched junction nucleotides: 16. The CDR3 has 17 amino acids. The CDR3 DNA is TGCGCCAGCAGCTTGGAACGGCTGGCGGGGGGGCCGGCCCGGCAGTTCTTC. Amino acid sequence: CASSLERLAGGPARQFF.

CDR3 in DNA: TGTGCCTGGACTCGGCCCACTTATTACAATGAGCAGTTCTTC. The encoded protein is CAWTRPTYYNEQFF. V and J are TRBV30 and TRBJ2-1, with D hard to call. The germline V and J ends were trimmed by 4 bases and 4 bases, with 14 bases remaining between them. Germline V gives CDR1 GTSNPN, CDR2 SVGIG (reference sequence). The length of the CDR3 is 14 residues.